This T cell receptor beta chain was sequenced during a study of T cells in Graves' hyperthyroidism and ophthalmopathy. Study findings and constraints: Stable hyperthyroidism and ophthalmopathy were separated using 13 V-J signatures. Most thyroid clonotypes expanded above 0.001 appeared in blood too.

From RNA transcripts, TCR beta CDR3 regions were amplified. TCR CDR3 underwent first-round RT-PCR with the HTBI primer set. MiXCR, applied by TCRdb to the multiplex PCR reads, yields one record per CDR3 protein. This table has fewer than 550,000 distinct CDR3 sequences, approximately 15% appearing once. Diagnoses rested on clinical symptoms, serum thyroxine and TRAb, thyroid ultrasound and orbital computed tomography. This clonotype appeared many times. Its antigen is currently unknown. The germline V gene has CDR1 SEHNR and CDR2 FQNEAQ (reference sequence). This CDR3 is built from 13 residues. V was trimmed by 4 bases and J by 3 bases, leaving 10 bases between them.

The origin of this receptor is a woman aged 18-29 years with Graves' hyperthyroidism. This sequence joins TRBV7-9 and TRBJ2-7; D unclear. The sequenced sample was blood. CDR3 bases: TGTGCCAGCAGCTCCCCTTTCCACTACGAGCAGTACTTC. It yields the protein CASSSPFHYEQYF.